A single T cell receptor beta chain is shown here with its context. This CDR3 spans 17 amino acids. The V gene end was trimmed by 0 bases and the J gene end by 3 bases; junction bases not matched to a gene: 6. The germline V gene encodes CDR1 SGHVS and CDR2 FNYEAQ. The data were taken from a study of T-cell memory formation after mild COVID-19. One entry per CDR3 protein, called by TCRdb with MiXCR from the 5' RACE reads. Of 300,000 to 350,000 distinct CDR3 sequences in the sample, about an eighth were seen once. The material sequenced was PBMCs or a T cell subset sorted from them (not recorded which). This sequence was found in a man younger than 30 who had mild COVID-19 (a few samples of this study predate the infection). Cell type and time point are not known. The chain is built from TRBV7-6 and TRBJ2-1; TRBD1 agrees at 9 bases. CDR3 residues: CASSLAAGQGLYNEQFF. CDR3 DNA: TGTGCCAGCAGCTTAGCGGCGGGACAGGGCCTCTACAATGAGCAGTTCTTC.